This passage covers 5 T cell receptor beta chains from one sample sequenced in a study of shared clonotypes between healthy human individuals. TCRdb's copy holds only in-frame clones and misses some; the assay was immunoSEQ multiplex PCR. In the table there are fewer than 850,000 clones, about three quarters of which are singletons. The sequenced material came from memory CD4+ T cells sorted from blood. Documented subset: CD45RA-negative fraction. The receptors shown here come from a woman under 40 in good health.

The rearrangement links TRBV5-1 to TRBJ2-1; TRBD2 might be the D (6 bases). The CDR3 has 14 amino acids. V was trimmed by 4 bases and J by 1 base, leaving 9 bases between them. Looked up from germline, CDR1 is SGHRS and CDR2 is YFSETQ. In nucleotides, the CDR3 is TGCGCCAGCAGCCGGCGGGGTTCCTACAATGAGCAGTTCTTC. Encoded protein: CASSRRGSYNEQFF.

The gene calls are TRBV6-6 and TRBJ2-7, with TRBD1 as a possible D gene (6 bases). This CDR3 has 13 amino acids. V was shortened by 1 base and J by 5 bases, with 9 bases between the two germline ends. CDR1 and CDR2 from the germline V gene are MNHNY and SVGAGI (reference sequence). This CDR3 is CASSYFQGNEQYF. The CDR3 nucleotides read TGTGCCAGCAGTTACTTCCAGGGGAACGAGCAGTACTTC.

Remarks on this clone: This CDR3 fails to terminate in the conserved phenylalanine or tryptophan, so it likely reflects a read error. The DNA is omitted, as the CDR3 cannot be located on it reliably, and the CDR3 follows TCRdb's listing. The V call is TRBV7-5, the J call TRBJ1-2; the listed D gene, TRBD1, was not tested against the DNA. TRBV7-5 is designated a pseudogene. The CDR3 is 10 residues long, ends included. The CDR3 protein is CVRRHKPGPT.

The CDR3 here is CASSEGQYF. CDR3 coding DNA: TGTGCCAGCAGTGAAGGGCAGTACTTC. V and J are TRBV6-4 and TRBJ2-5; D gene unclear. V lost 3 bases and J lost 11, with 4 bases in between. From germline, CDR1 is MRHNA and CDR2 SNTAGT. This CDR3 region has 9 residues.

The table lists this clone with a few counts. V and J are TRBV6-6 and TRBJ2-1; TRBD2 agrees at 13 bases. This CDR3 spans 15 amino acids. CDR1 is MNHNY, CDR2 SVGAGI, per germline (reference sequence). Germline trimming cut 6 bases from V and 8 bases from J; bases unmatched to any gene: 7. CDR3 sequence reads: CASSQWTSGRDEQFF. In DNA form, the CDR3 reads TGTGCCAGCAGCCAATGGACTAGCGGGAGAGATGAGCAGTTCTTC.